A single sample gave rise to the 22 T cell receptor beta chains below, sequenced in a study of post-analysis software for immune sequencing data. Overall study findings and caveats: The five TRBV segments detected at higher frequency in patients than in controls included TRBV5-6, TRBV5-1 and TRBV20-1.

TCR beta cDNA libraries had unique molecular identifiers. TCRdb recomputed calls from the PCR reads with MiXCR, one row per CDR3 protein. The sample shows 700,000 to 800,000 distinct CDR3 sequences, approximately 30% of them seen only once. What these receptors recognize is not known. The specimen was blood. These receptor sequences come from a girl aged 5-17 years with multiple sclerosis.

Only a few counts were recorded for this clonotype. The J gene is TRBJ2-5, the V gene TRBV9; 12 nucleotides agree with TRBD1. The end of the DNA is better explained by TRBJ2-7, so the J call may be wrong. Germline V lookup: CDR1 SGDLS, CDR2 YYNGEE. CDR3 length: 15 residues. The CDR3 is CASSVGGQGAHEQYF. The CDR3 DNA reads as TGTGCCAGCAGCGTAGGGGGACAGGGGGCCCACGAGCAGTACTTC.

Of note for this clonotype: The junction departs from germline at one end; a sequencing error may be responsible. The chain is built from TRBV20-1 and TRBJ1-6, with TRBD1 matching 8 bases. The V gene's germline CDR1 is DFQATT and CDR2 SNEGSKA (reference sequence). The CDR3 covers 16 residues. The DNA of the CDR3 is TGCAGTGCTAGAGGGGACAGGAGCTCCTATAATCCACCCCTCCACTTT. This translates into CSARGDRSSYNPPLHF.

The rearrangement joins TRBV4-1 to TRBJ2-3; D is possibly TRBD1 or TRBD2 (6 bases each). The CDR3 consists of 15 residues. Germline CDR1 MGHRA, CDR2 YSYEKL. Trimming stripped 0 bases from V and 6 bases from J, with 13 bases between. The CDR3 loop reads CASSQDHGGGDTQYF. The CDR3 nucleotides read TGCGCCAGCAGCCAAGATCATGGAGGGGGGGATACGCAGTATTTT.

The chain uses TRBV20-1 and TRBJ2-5, with D perhaps matching TRBD1 (5 bases). Deletions cut 0 bases from V and 1 base from J, with 12 bases between. The CDR3 totals 15 residues. Germline assignment: CDR1 DFQATT and CDR2 SNEGSKA (reference sequence). CDR3 in amino acids: CSARDFQGGQETQYF. Here the CDR3 DNA reads TGCAGTGCTAGAGATTTCCAGGGTGGCCAAGAGACCCAGTACTTC.

This clonotype was recorded a few times. The genes are TRBV12-3 or TRBV12-4 and TRBJ2-1, with 7 bases matching TRBD2. The CDR3 runs 15 residues. Unmatched junction bases numbered 13, after V lost 10 bases and J lost 4 bases. The CDR3 DNA reads as TGTGCCATCACGCAACGGGAGGCAGCTTACAATGAGCAGTTCTTC. It translates to CAITQREAAYNEQFF.

At least ten counts were recorded for this clonotype. This sequence joins TRBV20-1 and TRBJ2-1; 12 nucleotides match TRBD2. Germline CDR1 DFQATT, CDR2 SNEGSKA (reference sequence). CDR3 length equals 13 residues. J gave up 8 bases and V 8 bases, and 7 bases lay outside the gene matches. CDR3 sequence reads: CSPGLAGSYEQFF. CDR3 in DNA: TGCAGTCCTGGACTAGCGGGAAGCTATGAGCAGTTCTTC.

In its sample, this clonotype was seen a few times. V and J are TRBV21-1 and TRBJ2-4. TRBV21-1 is designated a pseudogene. The CDR3 extends over 15 amino acids. The CDR3 spells CASSKETVGKNIQYF. CDR3 nucleotides: TGTGCCAGCAGCAAAGAGACCGTGGGCAAAAACATTCAGTACTTC.

The chain uses TRBV6-2 or TRBV6-3 and TRBJ2-1; D may be TRBD1 or TRBD2 (6 bases each). The V end lost 0 bases, the J end lost 4 bases, and 22 bases lay between the germline ends. Per germline, CDR1 MNHEY and CDR2 SVGEGT. This CDR3 is 19 amino acids long. CDR3 residues: CASSYSRGSPGATYNEQFF. The CDR3 bases are TGTGCCAGCAGTTACTCGAGGGGTTCTCCGGGGGCCACTTACAATGAGCAGTTCTTC.

This clonotype has only a few counts. This chain uses TRBV11-2 with TRBJ2-3; maybe TRBD2 (6 bases). The CDR3 contains 15 residues. The V gene lost 0 bases and the J gene lost 6 bases, with 13 bases spanning the gap. Looked up from germline, CDR1 is SGHAT and CDR2 is FQNNGV. CDR3 DNA: TGTGCCAGCAGCTTAGATCCGGGAGACACGGATACGCAGTATTTT. Its protein product is CASSLDPGDTDTQYF.

This chain joins TRBV12-3 or TRBV12-4 and TRBJ2-7; 14 positions match TRBD2. Trimming at V came to 5 bases and at J to 0 bases, leaving 6 bases not matched to a gene. The CDR3 length is 17 residues. The CDR3 DNA sequence: TGTGCCAGCAGTCCAAGGACTAGCGGGGGGATCTCCTACGAGCAGTACTTC. Translation gives CASSPRTSGGISYEQYF.

A few counts support this clonotype. The V and J genes are TRBV7-2 and TRBJ2-7; TRBD2 might be the D (6 bases). The CDR3 covers 16 residues. Germline V gene sequence: CDR1 SGHTA, CDR2 FQGNSA. With 1 base removed from V and 0 bases from J, the gap between germline ends came to 13 bases. This CDR3 reads CASSLVLGRSSYEQYF. Here the CDR3 DNA reads TGTGCCAGCAGCTTAGTGTTGGGGAGGAGCTCCTACGAGCAGTACTTC.

This rearrangement joins TRBV5-5 to TRBJ2-1, with D perhaps matching TRBD2 (5 bases). Trimming stripped 2 bases from V and 8 bases from J, with 14 bases between. CDR1 and CDR2 from the germline V gene are SGHKS and YYEKEE (reference sequence). The CDR3 loop spans 14 amino acids. The CDR3 region has the DNA TGTGCCAGCAGCTTTGGCGGGCGTTTGGATGAGCAGTTCTTC. This codes for CASSFGGRLDEQFF.

V is TRBV5-1 and J is TRBJ1-1, with D maybe TRBD1 (5 bases). Trimming removed 0 bases from V and 3 bases from J, with 12 bases in between. CDR1 and CDR2 (germline): SGHRS, YFSETQ. The length of the CDR3 is 15 residues. CDR3 residues: CASSLEAGWDTEAFF. The CDR3 DNA is TGCGCCAGCAGCTTGGAAGCAGGGTGGGACACTGAAGCTTTCTTT.

Only a few counts were recorded for this clonotype. The chain is built from TRBV7-9 and TRBJ2-3, with unresolved D. The germline V and J ends were trimmed by 6 bases and 2 bases, with 9 bases remaining between them. The CDR3 contains 13 residues. CDR1 is SEHNR and CDR2 is FQNEAQ in the germline V gene (reference sequence). CDR3 sequence (DNA): TGTGCCAGCAGGCAGAGCGACACAGATACGCAGTATTTT. Translated, it gives CASRQSDTDTQYF.

CDR3 DNA: TGTGCCAGCAGCCCAGGGAGGGGCGTCTCTGGGGCCAACGTCCTGACTTTC. Its translation: CASSPGRGVSGANVLTF. The rearrangement joins TRBV11-2 to TRBJ2-6, with 7 bases lining up with TRBD2. Germline values: CDR1 SGHAT, CDR2 FQNNGV. This CDR3 contains 17 residues. With 5 bases clipped from V and 0 bases from J, the junction kept 7 bases outside the gene matches.

This clonotype came up many times. The chain carries TRBV5-1 and TRBJ2-5; D remains unclear. The CDR3 loop spans 13 amino acids. Germline V gene sequence: CDR1 SGHRS, CDR2 YFSETQ. The V end lost 0 bases, the J end lost 2 bases, and 5 bases lay between the germline ends. The CDR3 here is CASSLDIQETQYF. The CDR3 nucleotides read TGCGCCAGCAGCTTGGACATTCAAGAGACCCAGTACTTC.

The chain combines TRBV5-4 with TRBJ2-5, with unresolved D. This CDR3 has 15 residues. Trimming left V 1 base short and J 0 bases short, with 10 bases between. Germline loops: CDR1 SGHNT, CDR2 YYREEE (reference sequence). CDR3 sequence (DNA): TGTGCCAGCAGCTTGCTATCTACGGACCAAGAGACCCAGTACTTC. It encodes CASSLLSTDQETQYF.

This clonotype turned up a few times. V gene TRBV11-2 combines with J gene TRBJ1-2, with a weak D call TRBD1 (5 bases). The CDR3 consists of 17 residues. Trimming shortened V by 1 base and J by 6 bases, and 21 bases separated the two germline ends. CDR1 is SGHAT and CDR2 is FQNNGV in the germline V gene. The CDR3 loop is CASSLAGRGSALDGYTF. For the CDR3, the DNA is TGTGCCAGCAGCTTAGCGGGGAGGGGATCTGCGCTAGATGGCTACACCTTC.

This clonotype was found a few times. V is TRBV10-3 and J is TRBJ2-7; 15 bases match TRBD2. The V segment lost 7 bases and the J segment 6 bases; nucleotides outside the gene matches: 16. The CDR3 loop spans 18 amino acids. In germline, CDR1 is ENHRY, CDR2 SYGVKD. CDR3 DNA: TGTGCCATCACCGAACCGGGACTAGCGGGAGGAGGGGGCGGCGAGCAGTACTTC. Amino acids: CAITEPGLAGGGGGEQYF.

This clonotype was counted between two and nine times. The gene calls are TRBV4-1 and TRBJ2-1; 10 bases agree with TRBD2. Germline lookup yields CDR1 MGHRA and CDR2 YSYEKL. The CDR3 is 15 residues long. The V gene end was trimmed by 4 bases and the J gene end by 12 bases; junction bases not matched to a gene: 12. The DNA for the CDR3 is TGCGCCAGCAGCCTATACTATTTAGCGGGAGGAGCGCAGTTCTTC. Residues: CASSLYYLAGGAQFF.

This clonotype was seen only a few times. This rearrangement joins TRBV14 to TRBJ2-1, with D tentatively TRBD1 (5 bases). The V gene lost 0 bases and the J gene lost 3 bases, with 12 bases spanning the gap. The germline gives CDR1 SGHDN, CDR2 FVKESK. The CDR3 covers 16 residues. The CDR3 DNA is TGTGCCAGCAGCCAAGATCTCCACAGGAACTACAATGAGCAGTTCTTC. It codes for CASSQDLHRNYNEQFF.

This clonotype was counted between two and nine times. This chain connects TRBV7-2 to TRBJ1-1; D perhaps matches TRBD1 (5 bases). The V gene lost 0 bases and the J gene lost 3 bases, with 8 bases spanning the gap. Germline V gene sequence: CDR1 SGHTA, CDR2 FQGNSA. This CDR3 contains 14 residues. CDR3 protein: CASSLAGGYTEAFF. As DNA, the CDR3 is TGTGCCAGCAGCTTAGCTGGGGGGTACACTGAAGCTTTCTTT.